A selection of T cell receptor beta chains follows, all from one sample in a study of beta chain features in type 1 diabetes. The data were produced by immunoSEQ multiplex PCR, yet TCRdb's version contains in-frame clones alone and is incomplete. The repertoire holds 200,000 to 300,000 clones, with approximately 10% as singletons. Sequencing was performed on naive CD4+ T cells from blood. These receptors all stem from a man aged 25-45 years with type 1 diabetes. Both conserved end residues are trimmed from each CDR3.

j_gene,v_gene,CDR3aa
TRBJ2-5,TRBV5-5,ASSFYREETQY
TRBJ2-1,TRBV19,ASSSAGGPNEQF
TRBJ2-7,TRBV5-1,ASSLASGRLEQY
TRBJ2-1,TRBV9,ASSPGGRLWVANEQF
TRBJ2-7,TRBV6-6,ASRDYYYEQY
TRBJ2-6,TRBV19,ASSQHRGNGANVLT
TRBJ1-1,TRBV5-4,ASRRTGGRTEAF
TRBJ1-2,TRBV9,ASSVAEGSRYGYT
TRBJ2-3,TRBV11-2,ASSLLAGKSDTQY
TRBJ1-2,TRBV2,ASRGRGAGYGYT
TRBJ2-7,TRBV16,ASSQGGYEQY
TRBJ2-5,TRBV5-1,ATRDSFRETQY
TRBJ1-5,TRBV7-9,ASSLGWTGSNQPQH
TRBJ1-2,TRBV4-3,ASSLRQTYGYT
TRBJ1-6,TRBV7-2,ASSHGQGESPLH
TRBJ2-1,TRBV30,AWSGAGGSNEQF
TRBJ2-5,TRBV5-1,ASSTTGVQETQY
TRBJ1-3,TRBV28,ASRAGTAGNTIY
TRBJ2-3,TRBV14,ASSSTTTVEASDTQY
TRBJ1-1,TRBV29-1,SVARQGKTEAF
TRBJ1-5,TRBV19,ASSLGQGAQPQH
TRBJ1-3,TRBV30,AWSPYRASSGNTIY
TRBJ2-3,TRBV6-5,ASSSRRTSTDTQY
TRBJ1-5,TRBV4-1,ASSQPGQGDRKPQH